These 24 T cell receptor beta chains came from one sample sequenced in a study of blood T cell repertoires in COVID-19. TCRdb keeps only in-frame clones here, not all; method: immunoSEQ multiplex PCR. The sample lists 95,000 to 150,000 clones, more than 75% occurring once. What was sequenced was peripheral blood. The source is a man between 60 and 70 years old with acute or convalescent COVID-19.

The chain joins TRBV7-9 to TRBJ1-1, with a possible D match to TRBD1 (6 bases). CDR3 length equals 13 residues. CDR1 and CDR2 (germline): SEHNR, FQNEAQ (reference sequence). Between the trimmed V and J ends, which lost 5 bases and 5 bases, there was a span of 12 bases. CDR3 sequence (DNA): TGTGCCAGCAGCGAACAGGGTAGGACTGAAGCTTTCTTT. Its translation: CASSEQGRTEAFF.

CDR3 region: CASSLGGTGGRYGYTF. The CDR3 DNA follows: TGTGCCAGCAGTTTAGGCGGGACAGGGGGTCGTTATGGCTACACCTTC. The rearrangement joins TRBV28 to TRBJ1-2; TRBD1 matches at 11 bases. This CDR3 has 16 residues. Germline assignment: CDR1 MDHEN and CDR2 SYDVKM. Trimming took 2 bases from V and 5 from J; bases not matched to a gene: 7.

The chain employs TRBV29-1 and TRBJ1-1, with TRBD1 matching over 10 bases. This CDR3 has 12 amino acids. Germline V lookup: CDR1 SQVTM, CDR2 ANQGSEA. V shed 7 bases and J 6 bases; nucleotides not matched to a gene: 5. CDR3 sequence: CSAGQGMAEAFF. The CDR3, as DNA: TGCAGCGCGGGACAGGGGATGGCTGAAGCTTTCTTT.

The chain recombines TRBV7-2 with TRBJ2-7; D ambiguous. This CDR3 region has 13 residues. The ends were cut back, 1 base at V and 3 bases at J, with 7 bases in the middle. The germline V gene encodes CDR1 SGHTA and CDR2 FQGNSA. The CDR3 sequence is CASSLVQDYEQYF. The CDR3 DNA reads as TGTGCCAGCAGCTTAGTTCAGGACTACGAGCAGTACTTC.

The rearrangement joins TRBV19 to TRBJ1-2; 7 bases agree with TRBD1. CDR3 length equals 13 residues. CDR1 and CDR2 from the germline V gene are LNHDA and SQIVND (reference sequence). Trimming cost V 2 bases and J 8 bases; bases outside gene matches: 5. The CDR3 loop is CASSISRGSGYTF. In DNA, the CDR3 is TGTGCCAGTAGTATAAGCAGGGGGAGCGGCTACACCTTC.

The chain couples TRBV6-4 to TRBJ2-7; D possibly corresponds to TRBD2 (5 bases). Germline V gene sequence: CDR1 MRHNA, CDR2 SNTAGT. The V end was cut by 6 bases, the J end by 0 bases, with 15 bases between. The CDR3 spans 15 residues. CDR3 region: CASSPKADPSYEQYF. Written as DNA, the CDR3 is TGTGCCAGCAGCCCTAAAGCGGACCCCTCCTACGAGCAGTACTTC.

The J gene is TRBJ2-1, the V gene TRBV5-1; D is unresolved. There are 13 residues in the CDR3. The germline V and J ends were trimmed by 0 bases and 5 bases, with 6 bases remaining between them. The germline gives CDR1 SGHRS, CDR2 YFSETQ. For the CDR3, the DNA is TGCGCCAGCAGCTTGGACCGAGACAATGAGCAGTTCTTC. Amino acid sequence: CASSLDRDNEQFF.

This clone has only a few counts. The genes are TRBV16 and TRBJ1-5; D unresolved. This CDR3 spans 18 amino acids. The germline gives CDR1 KGHSY, CDR2 FQNENV. V was cut by 4 bases and J by 0 bases, with 19 bases left in between. CDR3 in amino acids: CASSPPGEDVDSNQPQHF. In nucleotides, the CDR3 is TGTGCCAGCAGCCCACCAGGCGAAGACGTAGATAGCAATCAGCCCCAGCATTTT.

This rearrangement joins TRBV7-9 to TRBJ2-1; 10 bases are a match to TRBD2. From germline, CDR1 is SEHNR and CDR2 FQNEAQ (reference sequence). The CDR3 consists of 16 residues. Germline trimming cut 0 bases from V and 6 bases from J; bases unmatched to any gene: 5. This CDR3 reads CASSLASGRWGNEQFF. The CDR3 DNA reads TGTGCCAGCAGCTTAGCTAGCGGGAGGTGGGGCAATGAGCAGTTCTTC. The full variable domain, its missing parts supplied by reference TRBV7-9 and TRBJ2-1, is DTGVSQNPRHKITKRGQNVTFRCDPISEHNRLYWYRQTLGQGPEFLTYFQNEAQLEKSRLLSDRFSAERPKGSFSTLEIQRTEQGDSAMYLCASSLASGRWGNEQFFGPGTRLTVL.

The chain employs TRBV27 and TRBJ1-4; unclear D gene. Trimming pared 6 bases from V and 7 bases from J, leaving 18 bases between. Germline loops: CDR1 MNHEY, CDR2 SMNVEV (reference sequence). This CDR3 has 15 amino acids. This chain's CDR3 is CASSTGLLEGEKLFF. The DNA for the CDR3 is TGTGCCAGCAGCACCGGACTGTTAGAGGGTGAAAAACTGTTTTTT.

The chain combines TRBV6-5 with TRBJ2-2; D gene ambiguous. The germline V gene has CDR1 MNHEY and CDR2 SVGAGI. The V end was cut by 6 bases, the J end by 1 base, with 9 bases between. There are 14 residues in the CDR3. CDR3 residues: CASRGSLNTGELFF. CDR3 sequence (DNA): TGTGCCAGCAGGGGCTCACTGAACACCGGGGAGCTGTTTTTT.

The chain is built from TRBV7-3 and TRBJ2-2; D unclear. This CDR3 contains 17 residues. The germline CDR1 and CDR2 sequences are SGHTA and FQGTGA. Trimming took 3 bases from V and 1 from J, leaving 15 bases between them. CDR3 sequence: CASSFRDNPGNTGELFF. The CDR3 DNA reads as TGTGCCAGCAGCTTCCGTGACAATCCAGGGAACACCGGGGAGCTGTTTTTT.

The chain links TRBV27 to TRBJ2-6, with a tentative D call TRBD1 (5 bases). Germline-derived CDR1 and CDR2 are MNHEY and SMNVEV (reference sequence). This CDR3 comprises 16 residues. The V gene lost 6 bases and the J gene lost 2 bases, with 14 bases spanning the gap. CDR3 protein: CASRPEDSPGANVLTF. The DNA of the CDR3 is TGTGCCAGCAGGCCCGAAGACAGTCCTGGGGCCAACGTCCTGACTTTC.

The V call is TRBV30, the J call TRBJ2-5; D may be TRBD1 (5 bases). CDR1 and CDR2 from the germline V gene are GTSNPN and SVGIG (reference sequence). This CDR3 is 13 amino acids long. V was clipped by 0 bases and J by 4 bases, with 9 bases between them. Here the CDR3 DNA reads TGTGCCTGGAGTGTACAGGTGGGAGAGACCCAGTACTTC. Translation: CAWSVQVGETQYF.

This clone was detected only a few times. This sequence joins TRBV6-2 or TRBV6-3 and TRBJ2-7, with TRBD2 identical over 7 bases. Trimming took 0 bases from V and 1 from J; bases not matched to a gene: 6. The CDR3 is made up of 16 amino acids. Germline lookup yields CDR1 MNHEY and CDR2 SVGEGT. The DNA for the CDR3 is TGTGCCAGCAGTTACTCGAGGGCTAGCGGTTCCTACGAGCAGTACTTC. As protein: CASSYSRASGSYEQYF.

The chain combines TRBV10-3 with TRBJ2-1; possible D gene TRBD2, 6 bases. The CDR3 is 19 amino acids. CDR1 and CDR2 from the germline V gene are ENHRY and SYGVKD. Trimming cost V 0 bases and J 0 bases, with 18 bases left between them. The CDR3 loop is CAISESGGKVGSSYNEQFF. CDR3 in DNA: TGTGCCATCAGTGAGTCGGGAGGCAAAGTGGGAAGCTCCTACAATGAGCAGTTCTTC.

The chain uses TRBV27 and TRBJ2-7; 12 bases are shared with TRBD2. CDR1 is MNHEY and CDR2 is SMNVEV in the germline V gene (reference sequence). V was pared by 6 bases and J by 5 bases, with 8 bases of the junction left unmatched. This CDR3 comprises 15 residues. Here the CDR3 reads CASRRLAGGPHEQYF. CDR3 nucleotide sequence: TGTGCCAGCAGGCGTCTAGCGGGAGGGCCCCACGAGCAGTACTTC.

Comments on this clone: The germline gene is not matched at one end of the junction; a read error may be the cause. This sequence joins TRBV7-7 and TRBJ2-5; 7 positions agree with TRBD1. CDR1 is SSHAT, CDR2 FNYEAQ, per germline (reference sequence). The CDR3 contains 15 residues. CDR3 bases: TGTGCTAGCAGCTTAAACAGGGGACCCAATGGGACCCAGTACTTC. Translated, it gives CASSLNRGPNGTQYF.

The chain joins TRBV20-1 to TRBJ1-2, with D possibly being TRBD1 (5 bases). CDR1 and CDR2 (germline): DFQATT, SNEGSKA (reference sequence). The CDR3 is 12 residues long. V lost 3 bases to trimming and J lost 3 bases, with 8 bases between them. This chain's CDR3 is CSASRQYYGYTF. CDR3 DNA sequence: TGCAGTGCTAGTAGACAGTACTATGGCTACACCTTC.

This chain links TRBV7-3 with TRBJ2-7, with D possibly being TRBD2 (5 bases). CDR1 is SGHTA and CDR2 is FQGTGA in the germline V gene. CDR3 length: 15 amino acids. The V and J ends lost 3 bases and 3 bases respectively, with 15 bases between them. CDR3 residues: CASSLDSGGGYEQYF. The CDR3 DNA reads as TGTGCCAGCAGCTTGGACTCTGGAGGCGGCTACGAGCAGTACTTC. The variable domain in full, completed from reference TRBV7-3 and TRBJ2-7, reads GAGVSQTPSNKVTEKGKYVELRCDPISGHTALYWYRQSLGQGPEFLIYFQGTGAADDSGLPNDRFFAVRPEGSVSTLKIQRTERGDSAVYLCASSLDSGGGYEQYFGPGTRLTVT.

The chain has TRBV6-5 and TRBJ1-6, with 10 bases aligning to TRBD1. The CDR3 has 13 amino acids. Looked up from germline, CDR1 is MNHEY and CDR2 is SVGAGI. Trimming removed 6 bases from V and 8 bases from J; junction bases left unmatched: 1. CDR3 sequence (DNA): TGTGCCAGCAGGGGACAGGGGTATTCACCCCTCCACTTT. This gives the protein CASRGQGYSPLHF.

In its sample, this clone was seen a few times. The J gene is TRBJ2-1, the V gene TRBV6-5; 12 positions agree with TRBD2. J was trimmed by 8 bases and V by 2 bases; bases with no gene match: 1. Germline CDR1 reads MNHEY; CDR2 reads SVGAGI. This CDR3 has 14 residues. The CDR3, as DNA: TGTGCCAGCAGTTACCTAGCGGGAGGGGATGAGCAGTTCTTC. The encoded protein is CASSYLAGGDEQFF.

The V gene is TRBV3-1 (or the pseudogene TRBV3-2), the J gene TRBJ1-2; D unresolved. Trimming left V 4 bases short and J 6 bases short, with 15 bases between. The CDR3 covers 14 residues. Germline-derived CDR1 and CDR2 are LGHDT and YNNKEL (reference sequence). As DNA, the CDR3 is TGTGCCAGCAGCCCCCGCGGGTCCTCGGATGGCTACACCTTC. It specifies CASSPRGSSDGYTF.

The V call is TRBV4-2, the J call TRBJ2-1; 7 positions agree with TRBD2. V shed 4 bases, J shed 0 bases, and the junction held 3 bases outside the gene matches. CDR3 length: 15 amino acids. Germline CDR1 reads LGHNA; CDR2 reads YNFKEQ. CDR3 DNA: TGTGCCAGCAGCCCGCGGACTAGCTCCTACAATGAGCAGTTCTTC. Its translation is CASSPRTSSYNEQFF.